This TCR beta chain was documented in a study of T cell changes during pregnancy in multiple sclerosis. Clones were read by immunoSEQ multiplex PCR, and TCRdb kept only the in-frame ones, dropping some. The sample yields 47,000 or so clones, around 90% seen once. The CDR3 sequence is 14 residues long. The V and J ends lost 7 bases and 11 bases, in that order; junction bases with no gene match: 13. Per the germline V gene, CDR1 is MDHEN and CDR2 is SYDVKM. This TCR came from a female donor in good health, enrolled as a control in a pregnancy study. The rearrangement joins TRBV28 to TRBJ2-7; the match to TRBD2 covers 11 bases. The sample consisted of peripheral blood, taken after pregnancy. CDR3: CASTRPGLAVSKYF. CDR3 DNA: TGTGCCAGCACCCGACCGGGACTAGCGGTCTCCAAGTACTTC.